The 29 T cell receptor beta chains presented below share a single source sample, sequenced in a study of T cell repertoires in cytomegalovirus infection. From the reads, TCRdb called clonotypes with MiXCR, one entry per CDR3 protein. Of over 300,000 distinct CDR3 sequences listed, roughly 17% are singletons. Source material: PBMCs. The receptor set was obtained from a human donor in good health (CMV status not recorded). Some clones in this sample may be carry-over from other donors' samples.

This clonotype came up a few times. The CDR3 coding sequence is TGTGCCAGCAGCTTATTTGGGCTAGCGGGGGGCACAGATACGCAGTATTTT. It is translated as CASSLFGLAGGTDTQYF. The chain links TRBV7-2 to TRBJ2-3; 10 bases map to TRBD2. Per the germline V gene, CDR1 is SGHTA and CDR2 is FQGNSA. V lost 2 bases and J lost 1; bases outside the gene matches: 6. This CDR3 has 17 amino acids.

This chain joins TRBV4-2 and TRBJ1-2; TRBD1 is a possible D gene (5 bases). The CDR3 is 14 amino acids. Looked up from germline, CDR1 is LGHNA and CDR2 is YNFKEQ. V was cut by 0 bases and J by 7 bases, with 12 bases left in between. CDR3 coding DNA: TGTGCCAGCAGCCAAGATCCGGGGCTTAGTGGCTACACCTTC. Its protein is CASSQDPGLSGYTF.

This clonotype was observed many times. Here the CDR3 DNA reads TGTGCCAGCAGAGACCAGCTAAGGGGAAAGTCTCAAGAGACCCAGTACTTC. It encodes CASRDQLRGKSQETQYF. This chain connects TRBV7-2 to TRBJ2-5; tentative D call: TRBD1 (5 bases). The CDR3 is 17 amino acids. Germline values: CDR1 SGHTA, CDR2 FQGNSA. Trimming shortened V by 6 bases and J by 2 bases, and 22 bases separated the two germline ends. Full variable domain (remainder filled in from reference TRBV7-2 and TRBJ2-5): GAGVSQSPSNKVTEKGKDVELRCDPISGHTALYWYRQSLGQGLEFLIYFQGNSAPDKSGLPSDRFSAERTGGSVSTLTIQRTQQEDSAVYLCASRDQLRGKSQETQYFGPGTRLLVL.

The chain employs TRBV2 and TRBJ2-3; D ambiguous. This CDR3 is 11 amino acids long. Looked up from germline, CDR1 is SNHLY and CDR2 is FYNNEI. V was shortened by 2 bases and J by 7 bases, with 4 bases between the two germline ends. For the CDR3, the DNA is TGTGCCAGCAGTGAATACCATACGCAGTATTTT. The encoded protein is CASSEYHTQYF.

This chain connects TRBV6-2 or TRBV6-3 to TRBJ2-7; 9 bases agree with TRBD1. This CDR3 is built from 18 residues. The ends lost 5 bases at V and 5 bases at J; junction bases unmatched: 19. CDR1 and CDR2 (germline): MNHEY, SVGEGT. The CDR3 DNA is TGTGCCAGCAGTCGTATACCTATTGGGACAGGGAATACCAACGAGCAGTACTTC. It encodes CASSRIPIGTGNTNEQYF.

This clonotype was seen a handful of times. The CDR3 protein is CASSWTGYSYNEQFF. As DNA, the CDR3 is TGTGCCAGCAGCTGGACGGGTTACTCCTACAATGAGCAGTTCTTC. The chain uses TRBV7-9 and TRBJ2-1; D is undetermined. CDR3 length: 15 residues. CDR1 SEHNR and CDR2 FQNEAQ come from the germline V gene (reference sequence). The V end was cut by 4 bases, the J end by 0 bases, with 10 bases between.

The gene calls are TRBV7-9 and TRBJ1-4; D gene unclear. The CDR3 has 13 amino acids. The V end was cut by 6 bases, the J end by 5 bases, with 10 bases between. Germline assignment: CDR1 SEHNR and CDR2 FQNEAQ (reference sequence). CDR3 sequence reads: CASRRVGNEKLFF. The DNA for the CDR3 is TGTGCCAGCAGACGGGTGGGGAATGAAAAACTGTTTTTT.

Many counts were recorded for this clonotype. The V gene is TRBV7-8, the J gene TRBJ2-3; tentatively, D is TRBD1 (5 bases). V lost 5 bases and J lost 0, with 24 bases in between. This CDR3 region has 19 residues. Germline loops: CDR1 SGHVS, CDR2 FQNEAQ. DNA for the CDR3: TGTGCCAGCAGCCAGAGGATGGTTCGTGGGGCCTCTAGCACAGATACGCAGTATTTT. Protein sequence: CASSQRMVRGASSTDTQYF.

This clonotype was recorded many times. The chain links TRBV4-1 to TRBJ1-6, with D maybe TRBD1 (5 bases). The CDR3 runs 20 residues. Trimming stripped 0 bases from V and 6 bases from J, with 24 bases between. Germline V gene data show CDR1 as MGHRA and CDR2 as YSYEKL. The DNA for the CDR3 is TGCGCCAGCAGCCAAGATCTAGCAGGGAGAGTCGTCGTAGGTAATTCACCCCTCCACTTT. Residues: CASSQDLAGRVVVGNSPLHF.

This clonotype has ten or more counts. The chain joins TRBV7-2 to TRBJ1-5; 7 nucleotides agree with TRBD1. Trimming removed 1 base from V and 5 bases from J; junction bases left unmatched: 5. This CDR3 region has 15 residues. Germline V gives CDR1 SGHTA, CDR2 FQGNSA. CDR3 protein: CASSLGAGGYQPQHF. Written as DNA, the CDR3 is TGTGCCAGCAGCTTAGGGGCAGGGGGATATCAGCCCCAGCATTTT. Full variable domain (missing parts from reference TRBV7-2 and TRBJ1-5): GAGVSQSPSNKVTEKGKDVELRCDPISGHTALYWYRQSLGQGLEFLIYFQGNSAPDKSGLPSDRFSAERTGGSVSTLTIQRTQQEDSAVYLCASSLGAGGYQPQHFGDGTRLSIL.

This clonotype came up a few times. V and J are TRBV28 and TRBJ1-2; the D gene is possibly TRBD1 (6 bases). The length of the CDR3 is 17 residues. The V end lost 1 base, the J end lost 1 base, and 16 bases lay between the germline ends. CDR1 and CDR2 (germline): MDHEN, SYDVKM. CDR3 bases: TGTGCCAGCAGTTTATCACCGGACAGATTCTATAACTATGGCTACACCTTC. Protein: CASSLSPDRFYNYGYTF.

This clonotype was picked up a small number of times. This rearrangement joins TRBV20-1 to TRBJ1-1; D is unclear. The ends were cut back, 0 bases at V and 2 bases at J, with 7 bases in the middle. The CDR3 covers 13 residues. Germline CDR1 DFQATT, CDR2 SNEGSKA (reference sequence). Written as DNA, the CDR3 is TGCAGTGCTAGAGATCCGGAAAACACTGAAGCTTTCTTT. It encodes CSARDPENTEAFF.

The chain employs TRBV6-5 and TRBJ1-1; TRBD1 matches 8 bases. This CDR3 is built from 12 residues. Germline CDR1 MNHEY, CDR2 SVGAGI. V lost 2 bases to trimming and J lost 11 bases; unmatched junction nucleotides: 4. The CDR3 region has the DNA TGTGCCAGCAGTTACACGGACAGGGTTGCTTTCTTT. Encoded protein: CASSYTDRVAFF.

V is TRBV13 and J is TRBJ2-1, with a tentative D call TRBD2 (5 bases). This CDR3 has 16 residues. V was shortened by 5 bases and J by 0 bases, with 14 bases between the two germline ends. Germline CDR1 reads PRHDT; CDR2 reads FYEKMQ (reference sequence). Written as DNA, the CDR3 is TGTGCCAGCAGCGGAGAGGTCGGGGTCTCCTACAATGAGCAGTTCTTC. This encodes CASSGEVGVSYNEQFF.

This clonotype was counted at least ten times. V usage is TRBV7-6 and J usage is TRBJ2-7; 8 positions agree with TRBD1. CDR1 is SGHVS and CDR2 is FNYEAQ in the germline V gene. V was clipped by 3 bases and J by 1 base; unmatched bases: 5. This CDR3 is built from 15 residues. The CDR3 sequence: CASSFQQGVSYEQYF. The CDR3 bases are TGTGCCAGCAGCTTCCAACAGGGGGTTTCCTACGAGCAGTACTTC.

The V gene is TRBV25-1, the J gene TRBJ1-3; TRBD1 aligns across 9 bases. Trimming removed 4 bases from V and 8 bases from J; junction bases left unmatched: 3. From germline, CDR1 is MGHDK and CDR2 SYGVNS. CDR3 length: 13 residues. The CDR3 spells CASSGTGEDTIYF. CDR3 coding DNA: TGTGCCAGCAGTGGGACAGGGGAGGACACCATATATTTT.

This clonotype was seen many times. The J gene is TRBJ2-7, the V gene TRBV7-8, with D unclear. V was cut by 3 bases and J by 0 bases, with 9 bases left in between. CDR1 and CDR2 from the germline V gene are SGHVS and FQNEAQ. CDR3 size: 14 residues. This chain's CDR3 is CASSFIRGSYEQYF. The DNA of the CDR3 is TGTGCCAGCAGCTTTATTAGAGGCTCCTACGAGCAGTACTTC. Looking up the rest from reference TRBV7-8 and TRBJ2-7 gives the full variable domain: GAGVSQSPRYKVAKRGQDVALRCDPISGHVSLFWYQQALGQGPEFLTYFQNEAQLDKSGLPSDRFFAERPEGSVSTLKIQRTQQEDSAVYLCASSFIRGSYEQYFGPGTRLTVT.

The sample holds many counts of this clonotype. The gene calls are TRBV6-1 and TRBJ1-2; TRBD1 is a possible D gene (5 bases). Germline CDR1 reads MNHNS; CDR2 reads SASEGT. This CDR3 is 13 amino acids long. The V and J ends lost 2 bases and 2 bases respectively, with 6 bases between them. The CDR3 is CASSENRNYGYTF. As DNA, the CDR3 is TGTGCCAGCAGTGAAAACAGGAACTATGGCTACACCTTC.

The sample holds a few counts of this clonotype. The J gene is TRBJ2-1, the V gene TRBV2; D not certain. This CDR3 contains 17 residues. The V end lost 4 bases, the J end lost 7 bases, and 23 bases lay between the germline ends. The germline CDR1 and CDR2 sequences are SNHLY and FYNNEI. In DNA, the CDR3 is TGTGCCAGCAGTGCCGGCTTTTGGTCTGCTGAGGATAATGAGCAGTTCTTC. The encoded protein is CASSAGFWSAEDNEQFF.

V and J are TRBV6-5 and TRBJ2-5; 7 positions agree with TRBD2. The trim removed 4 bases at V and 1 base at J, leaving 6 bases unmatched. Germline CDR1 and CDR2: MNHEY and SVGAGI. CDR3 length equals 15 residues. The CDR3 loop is CASSSTGTTQETQYF. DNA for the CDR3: TGTGCCAGCAGTTCCACCGGGACTACCCAAGAGACCCAGTACTTC.

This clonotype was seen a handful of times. Written as DNA, the CDR3 is TGTGCCAGCAGTCCCCGTCTAGCGGGGGGGTACGAGACCCAGTACTTC. Translating it yields CASSPRLAGGYETQYF. The chain links TRBV27 to TRBJ2-5, with 12 positions matching TRBD2. CDR1 MNHEY and CDR2 SMNVEV come from the germline V gene (reference sequence). This CDR3 spans 16 amino acids. Trimming cost V 5 bases and J 5 bases; bases outside gene matches: 9.

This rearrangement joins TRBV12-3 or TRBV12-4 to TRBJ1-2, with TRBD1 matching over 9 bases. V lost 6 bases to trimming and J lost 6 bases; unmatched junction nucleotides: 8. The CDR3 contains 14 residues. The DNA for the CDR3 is TGTGCCAGCAGCCAGGCGGGACAGGGCGATGGCTACACCTTC. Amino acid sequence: CASSQAGQGDGYTF.

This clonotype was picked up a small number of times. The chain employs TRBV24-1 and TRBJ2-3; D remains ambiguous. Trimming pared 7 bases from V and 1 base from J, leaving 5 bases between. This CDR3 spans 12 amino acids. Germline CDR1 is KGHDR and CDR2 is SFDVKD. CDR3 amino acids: CATSVGTDTQYF. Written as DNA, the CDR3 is TGTGCCACCAGCGTGGGCACAGATACGCAGTATTTT.

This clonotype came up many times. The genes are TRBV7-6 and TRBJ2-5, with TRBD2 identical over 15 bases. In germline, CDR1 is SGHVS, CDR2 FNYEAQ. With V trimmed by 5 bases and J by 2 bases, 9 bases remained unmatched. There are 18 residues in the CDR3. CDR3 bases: TGTGCCAGCAGCCTCAGGACTAGCGGGGGGGCCCGGCAAGAGACCCAGTACTTC. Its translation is CASSLRTSGGARQETQYF. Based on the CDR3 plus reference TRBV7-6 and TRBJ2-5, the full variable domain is GAGVSQSPRYKVTKRGQDVALRCDPISGHVSLYWYRQALGQGPEFLTYFNYEAQQDKSGLPNDRFSAERPEGSISTLTIQRTEQRDSAMYRCASSLRTSGGARQETQYFGPGTRLLVL.

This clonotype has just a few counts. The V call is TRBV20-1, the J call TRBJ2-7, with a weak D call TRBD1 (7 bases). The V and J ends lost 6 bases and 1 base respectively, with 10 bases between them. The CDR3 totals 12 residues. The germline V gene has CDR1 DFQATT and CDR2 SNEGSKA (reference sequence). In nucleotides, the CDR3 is TGCAGTGCGACAGGGAGGTCCTACGAGCAGTACTTC. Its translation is CSATGRSYEQYF.

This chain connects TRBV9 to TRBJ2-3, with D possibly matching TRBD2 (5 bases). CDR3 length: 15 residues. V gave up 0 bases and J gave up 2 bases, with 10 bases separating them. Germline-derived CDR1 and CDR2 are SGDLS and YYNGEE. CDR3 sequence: CASSVGASFTDTQYF. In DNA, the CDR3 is TGTGCCAGCAGCGTAGGTGCTAGCTTCACAGATACGCAGTATTTT.

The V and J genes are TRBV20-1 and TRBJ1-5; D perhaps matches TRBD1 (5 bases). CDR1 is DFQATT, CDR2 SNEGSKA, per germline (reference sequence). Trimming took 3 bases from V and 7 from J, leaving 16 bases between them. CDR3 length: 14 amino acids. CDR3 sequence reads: CSASPGTSAQPQHF. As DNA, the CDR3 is TGCAGTGCTAGCCCCGGGACCAGTGCGCAGCCCCAGCATTTT.

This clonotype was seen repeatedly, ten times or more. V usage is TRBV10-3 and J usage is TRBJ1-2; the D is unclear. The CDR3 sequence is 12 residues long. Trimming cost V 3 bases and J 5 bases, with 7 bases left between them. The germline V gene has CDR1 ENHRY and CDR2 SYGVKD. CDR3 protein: CAISDRSYGYTF. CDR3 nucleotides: TGTGCCATCAGTGACAGATCTTATGGCTACACCTTC.

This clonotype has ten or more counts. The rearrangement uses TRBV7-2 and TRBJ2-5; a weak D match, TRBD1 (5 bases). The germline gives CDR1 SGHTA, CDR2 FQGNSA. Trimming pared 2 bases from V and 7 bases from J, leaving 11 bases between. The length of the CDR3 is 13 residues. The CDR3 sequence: CASSLMDTGTQYF. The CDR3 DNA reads TGTGCCAGCAGCTTAATGGACACAGGGACCCAGTACTTC.